The rows below give T cell receptor beta chains drawn from one sample of a study of blood T cell repertoires in COVID-19. Sequencing was performed with immunoSEQ multiplex PCR; in TCRdb, only in-frame clones are kept and a portion is missing. Of around 200,000 clones listed, approximately 86% are singletons. The specimen sequenced was peripheral blood. These receptor sequences come from a man in his sixties or seventies with acute or convalescent COVID-19. Both conserved end residues are trimmed from each CDR3. The size entry is marked missing in some rows and otherwise reads once, few, many or a size class.

NA	TRBV29-1	TRBJ1-2	11	SVDSLRLWGYT
NA	TRBV5-8	TRBJ2-7	12	ASSSGVGTYEQY
NA	TRBV7-2	TRBJ1-3	10	ASSLLGNTIY
NA	TRBV7-2	TRBJ2-5	13	ASSLLPPPEETQY
NA	TRBV9	TRBJ1-1	12	ASSALQGEGEAF
NA	TRBV12-3/TRBV12-4	TRBJ2-7	11	ASSLSRGYEQY
NA	TRBV6-5	TRBJ1-2	11	ASSYGQVGGYT
few	TRBV19	TRBJ2-1	12	ASRQREGPNEQF
once	TRBV29-1	TRBJ2-5	11	SVGGQGQETQY
once	TRBV24-1	TRBJ1-2	11	ATSGAGRYGYT
NA	TRBV20-1	TRBJ2-2	13	SASVPGGSTGELF
NA	TRBV19	TRBJ1-6	15	ASRSPGQEGNNSPLH
once	TRBV7-9	TRBJ2-4	16	ASTGGVGGPGSKNIQY
NA	TRBV10-2	TRBJ2-3	14	ASSPTRRARARTQY
NA	TRBV10-1	TRBJ2-3	12	ASSGGSSGNTQY
NA	TRBV7-9	TRBJ1-6	13	ASSLVGTENSPLH
NA	TRBV3-1/TRBV3-2	TRBJ1-6	12	ASSQGQGGSPLH
NA	TRBV19	TRBJ2-5	13	ASSIYGAGVETQY
NA	TRBV6-2/TRBV6-3	TRBJ2-1	16	ASSYRDTEVRGYNEQF
NA	TRBV2	TRBJ2-5	10	ASRDLKETQY
NA	TRBV19	TRBJ2-2	14	ASIGSHPANTGELF
NA	TRBV7-9	TRBJ2-1	12	ASSLMSGGPEQF
NA	TRBV27	TRBJ1-4	16	ASSPSSTGRIGNEKLF
once	TRBV28	TRBJ2-3	12	AIISGEGPDTQY
few	TRBV2	TRBJ1-5	12	ASSEVGANQPQH
NA	TRBV9	TRBJ2-1	13	ASSRQGATRNEQF
NA	TRBV15	TRBJ2-2	14	ATSSQAGLAVGELF
once	TRBV19	TRBJ2-3	11	ASAVTGTDTQY
NA	TRBV6-5	TRBJ2-3	13	ATKTGDGDTDTQY
NA	TRBV11-2	TRBJ1-2	13	ASSPWGGLNYGYT
NA	TRBV9	TRBJ1-6	12	ASSVGTGYSPLH
NA	TRBV29-1	TRBJ1-2	12	SVRDRISFHGYT
NA	TRBV18	TRBJ1-5	13	ASSSGTVSNQPQH
NA	TRBV7-9	TRBJ2-3	12	ASSLSGSTDTQY
once	TRBV24-1	TRBJ1-2	13	ATSQQGEANYGYT
NA	TRBV28	TRBJ1-1	14	ASSPNLGTGRFKAF
few	TRBV7-2	TRBJ1-2	11	ASSLDRRYGYT
NA	TRBV5-1	TRBJ2-7	13	ASRVGSSRNYEQY
NA	TRBV24-1	TRBJ2-5	16	ATSDLHVTSGGQETQY
once	TRBV5-1	TRBJ1-2	12	ASTPGPDNYGYT
NA	TRBV24-1	TRBJ2-7	12	ATSDPTGGYEQY
NA	TRBV4-3	TRBJ1-4	15	ASSARLDRGSNEKLF
NA	TRBV6-2/TRBV6-3	TRBJ2-2	14	ASSITGGVHTGELF
NA	TRBV9	TRBJ2-3	16	ASSPLYTSGEGTDTQY
NA	TRBV7-2	TRBJ1-1	11	ASSRDRTTEAF
NA	TRBV4-2	TRBJ2-1	14	ASSPALAEGDNEQF
few	TRBV5-5	TRBJ2-6	16	ASSRPGQGGPGANVLT
NA	TRBV15	TRBJ2-5	12	ATSRGQGGGTQY
NA	TRBV27	TRBJ1-3	11	ASKGVLGNTIY
NA	TRBV4-1	TRBJ2-6	15	ASSQPLYPSGANVLT
NA	TRBV12-3/TRBV12-4	TRBJ2-1	11	ASFRLAGGEQF
NA	TRBV19	TRBJ1-6	13	ASSRQGSSNSPLH
NA	TRBV3-1/TRBV3-2	TRBJ1-5	12	ASSQYRGDQPQH